The 8 T cell receptor beta chains below come from one sample, sequenced in a study of blood T cells in healthy people across ages. Primers used in a second PCR of roughly 6 to 11 cycles were a sample-barcoded 5' primer and a J-beta primer mix. TCRdb reprocessed the 5' RACE reads with MiXCR, giving one entry per CDR3 protein. The sample contains around 870,000 distinct CDR3 sequences, less than 35% of which appear only once. Material for sequencing was blood. These receptor sequences come from a woman over 75 in good health.

This clonotype has at least ten counts. This rearrangement joins TRBV20-1 to TRBJ1-2, with D possibly matching TRBD1 (5 bases). The germline V and J ends were trimmed by 3 bases and 3 bases, with 11 bases remaining between them. Germline V gene data show CDR1 as DFQATT and CDR2 as SNEGSKA (reference sequence). The CDR3 totals 13 residues. DNA for the CDR3: TGCAGTGCTAGGGGCCTCAGGGACTATGGCTACACCTTC. Amino acid sequence: CSARGLRDYGYTF.

This clonotype was found a few times. The rearrangement links TRBV7-9 to TRBJ1-5, with D perhaps TRBD1 (5 bases). V was clipped by 4 bases and J by 3 bases, with 10 bases between them. Germline loops: CDR1 SEHNR, CDR2 FQNEAQ (reference sequence). This CDR3 has 14 residues. CDR3 nucleotide sequence: TGTGCCAGCAGCTCGGGACGGGACAATCAGCCCCAGCATTTT. Its protein product is CASSSGRDNQPQHF.

This clonotype showed up just a few times. A read error may explain this, as a much larger clone is one base away. This sequence joins TRBV7-2 and TRBJ2-1, with 8 positions matching TRBD2. The tail of the sequence fits TRBJ2-7 better, so the J call may be wrong. CDR3 size: 15 residues. Germline V gene data show CDR1 as SGHTA and CDR2 as FQGNSA. CDR3 DNA: TGTGCCAGCAGCTCCTACGGGGGGGTCTACAATGAGCAGTACTTC. Encoded protein: CASSSYGGVYNEQYF.

This clonotype was seen many times. This chain joins TRBV7-8 and TRBJ2-3, with D unresolved. With 2 bases removed from V and 2 bases from J, the gap between germline ends came to 14 bases. Germline V gene data show CDR1 as SGHVS and CDR2 as FQNEAQ. The CDR3 totals 16 residues. The CDR3 spells CASSLRHEVPTDTQYF. CDR3 in DNA: TGTGCCAGCAGCTTAAGGCATGAGGTCCCCACAGATACGCAGTATTTT.

This clonotype was counted ten times or more. This chain joins TRBV20-1 and TRBJ2-5, with D possibly being TRBD1 (6 bases). The CDR3 runs 17 residues. The V and J ends lost 4 bases and 5 bases respectively, with 26 bases between them. Germline V gives CDR1 DFQATT, CDR2 SNEGSKA (reference sequence). CDR3 protein: CSATQTGPLRSWETQYF. DNA for the CDR3: TGCAGTGCTACTCAGACAGGTCCCCTTCGGTCGTGGGAGACCCAGTACTTC.

At least ten counts were recorded for this clonotype. The chain is built from TRBV4-3 and TRBJ1-4, with D possibly being TRBD1 (5 bases). The CDR3 extends over 16 amino acids. Trimming left V 0 bases short and J 6 bases short, with 14 bases between. Germline CDR1 LGHNA, CDR2 YSLEER. CDR3 loop: CASSQDLQGGYEKLFF. In nucleotides, the CDR3 is TGCGCCAGCAGCCAAGATCTCCAGGGTGGATATGAAAAACTGTTTTTT.

This clonotype occurred a few times. The CDR3: CASSLEVAGPCNEQFF. CDR3 nucleotides: TGTGCCAGCAGCTTAGAAGTAGCGGGGCCCTGCAATGAGCAGTTCTTC. The V gene is TRBV7-9, the J gene TRBJ2-1; 8 bases align to TRBD2. V trimming: 1 base; J trimming: 6 bases; junction bases outside the gene matches: 8. The CDR3 extends over 16 amino acids. CDR1 and CDR2 from the germline V gene are SEHNR and FQNEAQ (reference sequence). The complete variable domain, with remaining parts taken from reference TRBV7-9 and TRBJ2-1, reads DTGVSQNPRHKITKRGQNVTFRCDPISEHNRLYWYRQTLGQGPEFLTYFQNEAQLEKSRLLSDRFSAERPKGSFSTLEIQRTEQGDSAMYLCASSLEVAGPCNEQFFGPGTRLTVL.

This clonotype has ten or more counts. J is TRBJ2-3 and V is TRBV15, with D perhaps matching TRBD2 (7 bases). The CDR3 length is 18 residues. Trimming took off 1 base at V and 0 bases at J, with 17 bases between the two ends. Germline CDR1 reads LNHNV; CDR2 reads YYDKDF (reference sequence). The CDR3 DNA reads as TGTGCCACCAGCAGAGCAAGGACCGGGGGGCCTAGCACAGATACGCAGTATTTT. Residues: CATSRARTGGPSTDTQYF. Based on the CDR3 plus reference TRBV15 and TRBJ2-3, the full variable domain is DAMVIQNPRYQVTQFGKPVTLSCSQTLNHNVMYWYQQKSSQAPKLLFHYYDKDFNNEADTPDNFQSRRPNTSFCFLDIRSPGLGDTAMYLCATSRARTGGPSTDTQYFGPGTRLTVL.